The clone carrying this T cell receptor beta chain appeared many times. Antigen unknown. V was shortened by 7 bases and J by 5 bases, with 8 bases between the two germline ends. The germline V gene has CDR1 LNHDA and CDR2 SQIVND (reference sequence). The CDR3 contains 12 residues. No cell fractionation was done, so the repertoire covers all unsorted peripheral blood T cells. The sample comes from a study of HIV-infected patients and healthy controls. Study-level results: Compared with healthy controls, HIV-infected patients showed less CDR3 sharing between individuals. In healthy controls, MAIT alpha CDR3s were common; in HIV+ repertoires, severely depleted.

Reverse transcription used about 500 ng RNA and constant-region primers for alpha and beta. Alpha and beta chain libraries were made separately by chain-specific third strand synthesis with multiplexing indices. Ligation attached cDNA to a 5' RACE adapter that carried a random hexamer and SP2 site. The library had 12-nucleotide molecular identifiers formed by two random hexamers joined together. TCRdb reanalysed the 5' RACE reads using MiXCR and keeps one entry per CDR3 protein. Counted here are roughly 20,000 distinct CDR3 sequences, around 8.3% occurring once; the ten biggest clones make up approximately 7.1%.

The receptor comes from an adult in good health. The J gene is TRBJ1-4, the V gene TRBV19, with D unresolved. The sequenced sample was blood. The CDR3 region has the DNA TGTGCCAGTATGGGGTTCAATGAAAAACTGTTTTTT. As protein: CASMGFNEKLFF.